This is a list of T cell receptor beta chains from one sample in a study of identifying expanded T cells in peripheral blood. The data were produced by immunoSEQ multiplex PCR, yet TCRdb's version contains in-frame clones alone and is incomplete. The sample shows roughly 130,000 clones, 86% of them seen only once. Sequencing was performed on blood. The receptor set was obtained from a person aged 18 to 75 in good health. The CDR3 runs from the conserved cysteine through the conserved F or W. The D gene is left open where the match is weak. Not all rows give a size; the values are once, few, many and, for expanded clones, a class.

TRBV10-1	.	TRBJ1-1	.	CASYTEAFF	TGCGCCAGTTATACTGAAGCTTTCTTT
TRBV5-1	once	TRBJ2-1	.	CASSLTYIRVNEQFF	TGCGCCAGCAGCTTAACTTACATAAGGGTTAATGAGCAGTTCTTC
TRBV28	once	TRBJ2-7	TRBD1	CASFARGPSYEQYF	TGTGCCAGCTTTGCCAGGGGGCCCTCCTACGAGCAGTACTTC
TRBV7-9	.	TRBJ2-2	.	CASGRVDTGELFF	TGTGCCAGCGGCAGGGTGGACACCGGGGAGCTGTTTTTT
TRBV7-2	.	TRBJ2-5	.	CASGRETQYF	TGTGCCAGCGGTCGGGAGACCCAGTACTTC
TRBV10-3	.	TRBJ1-6	TRBD1	CAITSGQGDSPLHF	TGTGCCATCACCTCGGGACAGGGAGATTCACCCCTCCACTTT
TRBV7-3	.	TRBJ2-2	.	CASSPRRANTGELFF	TGTGCCAGCAGCCCCCGGAGGGCGAACACCGGGGAGCTGTTTTTT
TRBV2	.	TRBJ2-5	.	CASRSMETQYF	TGTGCCAGCAGATCCATGGAGACCCAGTACTTC
TRBV25-1	once	TRBJ1-2	TRBD1	CASSIQGQGEYGYTF	TGTGCCAGCAGTATACAGGGACAGGGAGAGTATGGCTACACCTTC
TRBV2	.	TRBJ2-2	.	CASGRIQGYTGELFF	TGTGCCAGCGGAAGGATCCAGGGTTATACCGGGGAGCTGTTTTTT
TRBV7-8	.	TRBJ2-1	TRBD1	CASSWTGLRNNEQFF	TGTGCCAGCAGCTGGACAGGGTTGCGGAACAATGAGCAGTTCTTC
TRBV30	.	TRBJ2-3	TRBD2	CAWSPLGGGVTDTQYF	TGTGCCTGGAGTCCCCTTGGGGGGGGAGTCACAGATACGCAGTATTTT
TRBV2	.	TRBJ1-4	.	CASSVPPGSNEKLFF	TGTGCCAGCAGTGTCCCCCCAGGGAGTAATGAAAAACTGTTTTTT
TRBV28	.	TRBJ1-5	.	CASSLGEQGRNQPQHF	TGTGCCAGCAGTTTAGGGGAGCAGGGTCGCAATCAGCCCCAGCATTTT
TRBV29-1	once	TRBJ2-1	.	CSVNTQWGNEQFF	TGCAGCGTGAACACCCAGTGGGGGAATGAGCAGTTCTTC
TRBV14	.	TRBJ1-6	.	CASSHMDIFSSSYNSPLHF	TGTGCCAGCAGCCACATGGACATTTTTTCGAGCTCCTATAATTCACCCCTCCACTTT
TRBV19	.	TRBJ2-1	.	CASSAGLRGEQFF	TGTGCCAGTAGTGCGGGACTTCGTGGTGAGCAGTTCTTC
TRBV7-2	few	TRBJ2-5	TRBD2	CASSSLGLADQETQYF	TGTGCCAGCAGCTCCCTGGGACTAGCGGACCAAGAGACCCAGTACTTC
TRBV5-1	.	TRBJ2-7	TRBD1	CASSPLTGASYEQYF	TGCGCCAGCAGCCCGTTGACAGGGGCCTCCTACGAGCAGTACTTC
TRBV19	once	TRBJ2-7	.	CASSIEPFYEQYF	TGTGCCAGTAGTATAGAGCCGTTCTACGAGCAGTACTTC
TRBV4-2	.	TRBJ1-2	.	CASSQAPELGNYGYTF	TGTGCCAGCAGCCAAGCCCCGGAGTTAGGAAACTATGGCTACACCTTC
TRBV29-1	.	TRBJ1-2	TRBD1	CSVVGQGNYGYTF	TGCAGCGTTGTGGGACAGGGGAACTATGGCTACACCTTC
TRBV27	.	TRBJ2-1	TRBD2	CATRSGRAELDWEQFF	TGTGCCACCCGAAGCGGGAGGGCCGAGCTTGATTGGGAGCAGTTCTTC
TRBV19	.	TRBJ1-5	TRBD1	CASREGQEQPQHF	TGTGCCAGTAGGGAAGGACAGGAACAGCCCCAGCATTTT
TRBV6-4	.	TRBJ2-1	TRBD2	CASSGFTSGVRDEQFF	TGTGCCAGCAGTGGTTTCACTAGCGGGGTACGAGATGAGCAGTTCTTC
TRBV5-1	.	TRBJ1-2	.	CASSPGQRSGDGYTF	TGCGCCAGCAGCCCTGGACAGCGTTCTGGGGATGGCTACACCTTC
TRBV27	.	TRBJ2-7	.	CALGGQSSYEQYF	TGTGCCCTAGGTGGACAGAGCTCCTACGAGCAGTACTTC
TRBV7-2	once	TRBJ2-4	.	CASSLDGAIQYF	TGTGCCAGCAGCTTAGATGGCGCCATTCAGTACTTC
TRBV29-1	.	TRBJ2-3	.	CSVGRSSTDTQYF	TGCAGCGTTGGGAGGTCTAGCACAGATACGCAGTATTTT
TRBV21-1	.	TRBJ2-3	.	CASSTRQGADTQYF	TGTGCCAGCAGCACACGGCAGGGGGCAGATACGCAGTATTTT
TRBV7-9	.	TRBJ2-1	.	CASSLGLLGDEQFF	TGTGCCAGCAGCTTAGGATTGCTTGGGGATGAGCAGTTCTTC
TRBV28	once	TRBJ1-1	.	CASRTEATEAFF	TGTGCCAGCAGGACAGAGGCCACTGAAGCTTTCTTT
TRBV21-1	.	TRBJ2-7	.	CASSSRGHLMYEQYF	TGTGCCAGCAGCAGTAGGGGCCATCTTATGTACGAGCAGTACTTC
TRBV6-6	.	TRBJ1-2	.	CASSYSLTGDYTF	TGTGCCAGCAGTTACTCTCTGACGGGGGACTACACCTTC
TRBV27	.	TRBJ2-1	TRBD2	CASSSGLAGVNEQFF	TGTGCCAGCAGTTCGGGACTAGCGGGTGTCAATGAGCAGTTCTTC
TRBV5-1	.	TRBJ2-3	.	CASNQLVDDTQYF	TGCGCCAGCAACCAATTAGTAGACGATACGCAGTATTTT
TRBV4-3	few	TRBJ1-3	TRBD1	CASSQKRGGSNGNTIYF	TGCGCCAGCAGCCAAAAGAGAGGGGGCAGTAACGGAAACACCATATATTTT
TRBV5-1	.	TRBJ2-2	.	CASSLEWGFAGELFF	TGCGCCAGCAGCTTGGAATGGGGTTTCGCCGGGGAGCTGTTTTTT
TRBV11-2	.	TRBJ2-7	.	CASTRALAYEQYF	TGTGCCAGCACCCGGGCCTTAGCCTACGAGCAGTACTTC
TRBV9	.	TRBJ2-5	.	CASSVGQAQETQYF	TGTGCCAGCAGCGTTGGACAAGCCCAAGAGACCCAGTACTTC
TRBV5-1	.	TRBJ2-7	.	CASSLQGGGPYEQYF	TGCGCCAGCAGCCTACAGGGTGGGGGGCCCTACGAGCAGTACTTC
TRBV15	.	TRBJ2-7	TRBD2	CATSRDRPSGRYEQYF	TGTGCCACCAGCAGAGATAGGCCTAGCGGGAGGTACGAGCAGTACTTC
TRBV7-9	once	TRBJ2-1	.	CASTSQAGRNEQFF	TGTGCCAGCACCTCTCAGGCGGGGCGGAATGAGCAGTTCTTC
TRBV7-9	.	TRBJ1-4	TRBD1	CASSSYRQGKNEKLFF	TGTGCCAGCAGCTCGTACCGACAGGGTAAAAATGAAAAACTGTTTTTT